The sequence of this T cell receptor (beta chain) was determined in a study of cytomegalovirus exposure and HLA in healthy donors. CDR1 SGHDN and CDR2 FVKESK come from the germline V gene. This CDR3 has 12 amino acids. V shed 4 bases and J shed 8 bases, with 9 bases lying between them. The PCR contained 60 Vbeta and 13 Jbeta primers. Study processing details: In a later analysis, roughly 11 million of about 80 million unique beta chains occurred in at least two donors. TCRdb keeps only in-frame clones here, not all; method: immunoSEQ multiplex PCR. Clone size and V and J calls were adopted from that table, with D and trimming inferred from the DNA. The sample yields about 160,000 clones, roughly 81% seen once.

The sequence was obtained from a man aged 18 to 30 in good health and CMV-seropositive. Specimen: PBMCs. The chain combines TRBV14 with TRBJ2-1, with TRBD2 as a possible D gene (6 bases). CDR3 nucleotides: TGTGCCAGCAGCCCGGAGGGTTATGAGCAGTTCTTC. As protein: CASSPEGYEQFF.